The TCR beta chain under discussion was sequenced for a study of blood T cell repertoires in COVID-19. CDR1 is SGHRS, CDR2 YFSETQ, per germline. The CDR3 has 15 amino acids. V shed 1 base, J shed 10 bases, and the junction held 11 bases outside the gene matches. Method: immunoSEQ multiplex PCR; TCRdb's copy keeps in-frame clones and lacks some. The top ten hold 12% of the sample, which has some 100,000 clones, 70% to 90% seen once. The J gene is TRBJ1-1, the V gene TRBV5-1; TRBD1 matches 9 bases. This clonotype was obtained from a woman aged 70-85 years with active or convalescent COVID-19. Material: peripheral blood. The CDR3 protein is CASSLWGEQGARAFF. The DNA of the CDR3 is TGCGCCAGCAGCTTGTGGGGGGAACAGGGGGCGAGAGCTTTCTTT.